This T cell receptor (beta chain) was recorded in a study of cytomegalovirus exposure and HLA in healthy donors. Study-level points and caveats: Confirmation in vitro established that a few CMV-associated chains were specific for CMV antigens. Rarity marked most TCR sequences, yet some public TCRs occurred in many donors. Overall, around 150 TCR beta chains were annotated as cytomegalovirus-associated.

TCRdb's copy holds only in-frame clones and misses some; the assay was immunoSEQ multiplex PCR. The sample carries around 70,000 clones, around 90% recorded once. It was the approximately 120-subject validation cohort, separate from the approximately 680-subject first cohort, to which the donors belonged. Per germline, CDR1 WSHSY and CDR2 SAAADI. J lost 7 bases, V lost 6 bases, and 5 bases had no gene match. CDR3 length: 13 residues. A remark on this clone: The antigen is undetermined.

The chain carries TRBV10-2 and TRBJ1-5; 8 bases are a match to TRBD1. This TCR was recovered from a young man in good health and CMV-seronegative. The sample consisted of PBMCs. The CDR3 sequence: CASSGQGRQPQHF. The CDR3 bases are TGCGCCAGCAGCGGACAGGGCCGGCAGCCCCAGCATTTT.